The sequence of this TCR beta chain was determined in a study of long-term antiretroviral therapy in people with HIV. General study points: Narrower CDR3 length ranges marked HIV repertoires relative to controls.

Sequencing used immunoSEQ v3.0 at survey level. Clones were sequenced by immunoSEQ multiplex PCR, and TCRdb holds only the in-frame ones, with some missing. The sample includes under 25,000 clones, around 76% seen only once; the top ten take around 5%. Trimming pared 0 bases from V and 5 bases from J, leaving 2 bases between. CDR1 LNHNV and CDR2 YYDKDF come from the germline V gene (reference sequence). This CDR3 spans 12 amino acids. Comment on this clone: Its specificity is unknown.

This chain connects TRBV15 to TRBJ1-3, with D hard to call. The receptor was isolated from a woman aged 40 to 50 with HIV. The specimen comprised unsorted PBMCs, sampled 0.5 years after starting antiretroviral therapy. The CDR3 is CATSRDRNTIYF. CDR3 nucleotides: TGTGCCACCAGCAGAGACAGAAACACCATATATTTT.